The clone carrying this TCR beta chain has a count of ten or more. Its antigen is as yet unknown. In the library, unique molecular identifiers were attached to individual cDNA molecules. TCRdb processed the RACE reads anew with MiXCR; each CDR3 protein has one entry. The sample shows 150,000 to 200,000 distinct CDR3 sequences, more than 12% of them seen only once. Time point defined: patch test 1, 2 weeks after DPC sensitization. This sample's treatment: therapeutic diphenylcyclopropenone sensitization with weekly scalp DPC. The sample comes from a study of human T cells and chemical hapten exposure. Study context: DPC at 2% was the sensitizing agent, placed on approximately 2 cm by approximately 2 cm of upper inner arm skin.

Findings and caveats of the study: Every donor had alopecia, and their immune response may therefore differ from healthy people's.

The source of this sequence is a woman aged 25-40 years with alopecia areata. Some clones in this sample may be carry-over from other donors' samples. Sample: whole blood, taken in connection with sensitization to the hapten diphenylcyclopropenone (DPC).

The CDR3 DNA is TGTGCCAGCAGCCAACGGACAGGGCCCCCTAACAATGAGCAGTTCTTC. It specifies CASSQRTGPPNNEQFF. The rearrangement links TRBV3-1 to TRBJ2-1; TRBD1 aligns across 8 bases. Germline CDR1 LGHDT, CDR2 YNNKEL (reference sequence). This CDR3 has 16 amino acids. Germline trimming cut 2 bases from V and 5 bases from J; bases unmatched to any gene: 8.